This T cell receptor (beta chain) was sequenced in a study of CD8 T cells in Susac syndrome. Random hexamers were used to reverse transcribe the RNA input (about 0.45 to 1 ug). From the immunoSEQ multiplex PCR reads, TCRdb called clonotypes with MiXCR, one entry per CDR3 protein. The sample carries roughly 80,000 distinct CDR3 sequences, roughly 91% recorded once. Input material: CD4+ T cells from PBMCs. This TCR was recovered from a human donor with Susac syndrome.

The CDR3 region is CASSPGQGLSNQPQHF. CDR3 DNA sequence: TGTGCCAGCTCACCGGGACAGGGGCTTAGCAATCAGCCCCAGCATTTT. V usage is TRBV18 and J usage is TRBJ1-5; 10 nucleotides match TRBD1. This CDR3 contains 16 residues. V dropped 3 bases and J dropped 0; count of bases not matched to a gene: 2. Germline CDR1 and CDR2: KGHSH and LQKENI.